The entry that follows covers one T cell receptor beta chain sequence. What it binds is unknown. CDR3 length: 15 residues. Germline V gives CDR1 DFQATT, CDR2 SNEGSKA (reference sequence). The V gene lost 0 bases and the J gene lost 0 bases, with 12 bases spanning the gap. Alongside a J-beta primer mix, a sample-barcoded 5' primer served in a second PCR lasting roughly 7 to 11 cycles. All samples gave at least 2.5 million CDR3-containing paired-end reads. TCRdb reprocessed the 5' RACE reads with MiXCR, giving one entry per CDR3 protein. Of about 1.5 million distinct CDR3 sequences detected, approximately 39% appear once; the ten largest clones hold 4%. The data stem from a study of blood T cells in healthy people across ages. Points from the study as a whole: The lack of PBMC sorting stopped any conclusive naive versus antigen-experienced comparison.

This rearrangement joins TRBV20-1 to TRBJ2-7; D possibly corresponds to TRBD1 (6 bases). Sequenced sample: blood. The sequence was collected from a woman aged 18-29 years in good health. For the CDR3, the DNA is TGCAGTGCTAGAGATCAGGGGTTACACTCCTACGAGCAGTACTTC. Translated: CSARDQGLHSYEQYF.